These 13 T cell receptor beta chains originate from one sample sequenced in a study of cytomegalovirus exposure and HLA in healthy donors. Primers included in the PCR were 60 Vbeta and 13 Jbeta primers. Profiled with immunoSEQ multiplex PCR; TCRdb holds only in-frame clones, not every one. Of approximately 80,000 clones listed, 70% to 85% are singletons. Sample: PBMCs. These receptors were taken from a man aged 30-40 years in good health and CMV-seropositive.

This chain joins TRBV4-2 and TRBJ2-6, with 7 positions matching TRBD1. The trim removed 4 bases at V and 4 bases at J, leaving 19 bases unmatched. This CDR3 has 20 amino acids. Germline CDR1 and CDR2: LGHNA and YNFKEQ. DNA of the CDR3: TGTGCCAGCAGCCGCGAACGGGACAGAGATTTATTTGGAGGGGCCAACGTCCTGACTTTC. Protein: CASSRERDRDLFGGANVLTF.

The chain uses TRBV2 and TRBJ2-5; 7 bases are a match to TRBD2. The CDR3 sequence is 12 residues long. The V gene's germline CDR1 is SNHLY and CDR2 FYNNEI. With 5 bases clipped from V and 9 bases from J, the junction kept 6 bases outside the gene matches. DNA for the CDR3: TGTGCCAGCAGTCCAAGGGGAGGGTCCCAGTACTTC. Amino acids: CASSPRGGSQYF.

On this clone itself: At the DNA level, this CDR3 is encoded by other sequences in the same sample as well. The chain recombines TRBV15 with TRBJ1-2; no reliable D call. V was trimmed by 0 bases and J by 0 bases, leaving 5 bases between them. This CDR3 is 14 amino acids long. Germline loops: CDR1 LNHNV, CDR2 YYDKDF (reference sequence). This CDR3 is CATSRDRANYGYTF. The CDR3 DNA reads TGTGCCACCAGCAGAGATCGCGCTAACTATGGCTACACCTTC.

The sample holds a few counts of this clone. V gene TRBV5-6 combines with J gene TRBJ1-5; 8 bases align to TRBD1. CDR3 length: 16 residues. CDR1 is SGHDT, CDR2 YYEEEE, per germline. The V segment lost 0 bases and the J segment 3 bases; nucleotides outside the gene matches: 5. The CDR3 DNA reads TGTGCCAGCAGCTTGGGGCCGACAGGGGCCAATCAGCCCCAGCATTTT. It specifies CASSLGPTGANQPQHF.

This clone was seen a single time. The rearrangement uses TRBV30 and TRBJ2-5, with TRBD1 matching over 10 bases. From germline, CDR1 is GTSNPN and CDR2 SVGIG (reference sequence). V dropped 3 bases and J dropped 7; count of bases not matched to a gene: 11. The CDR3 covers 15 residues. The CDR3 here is CAWSRDRGIRGTQYF. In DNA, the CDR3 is TGTGCCTGGAGCCGGGACAGGGGAATCAGGGGGACCCAGTACTTC.

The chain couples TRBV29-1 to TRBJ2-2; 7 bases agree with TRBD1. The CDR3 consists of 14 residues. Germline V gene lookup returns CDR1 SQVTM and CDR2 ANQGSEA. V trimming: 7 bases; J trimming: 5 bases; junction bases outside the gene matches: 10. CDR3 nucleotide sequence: TGCAGCGCCCAAGACAGGGTGAGAACCGGGGAGCTGTTTTTT. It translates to CSAQDRVRTGELFF.

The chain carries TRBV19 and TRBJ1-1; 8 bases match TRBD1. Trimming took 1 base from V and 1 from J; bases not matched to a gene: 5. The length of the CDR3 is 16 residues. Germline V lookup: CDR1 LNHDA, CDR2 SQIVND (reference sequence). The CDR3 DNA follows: TGTGCCAGTAGTATAGGGACAGGGCGTTGGAACACTGAAGCTTTCTTT. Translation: CASSIGTGRWNTEAFF.

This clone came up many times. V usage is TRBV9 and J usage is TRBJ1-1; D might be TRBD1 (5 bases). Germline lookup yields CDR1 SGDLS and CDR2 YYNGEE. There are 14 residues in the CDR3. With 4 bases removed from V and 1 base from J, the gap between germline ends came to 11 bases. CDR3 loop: CASSPLTGNTEAFF. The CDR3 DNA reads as TGTGCCAGCAGCCCGTTAACAGGGAACACTGAAGCTTTCTTT.

The CDR3 region has the DNA TGTGCCTGGAGTGTACGAAACAGGGGCACAGGTGGCTACACCTTC. It encodes CAWSVRNRGTGGYTF. The V and J genes are TRBV30 and TRBJ1-2; 7 bases are a match to TRBD1. CDR1 is GTSNPN, CDR2 SVGIG, per germline (reference sequence). The J segment lost 7 bases and the V segment lost 0 bases, leaving 11 bases of the junction unmatched. The CDR3 has 15 residues.

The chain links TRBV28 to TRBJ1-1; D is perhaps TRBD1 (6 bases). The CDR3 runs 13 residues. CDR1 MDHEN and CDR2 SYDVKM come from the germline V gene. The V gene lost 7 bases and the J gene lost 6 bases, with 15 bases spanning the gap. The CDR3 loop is CASTRTGIAEAFF. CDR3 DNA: TGTGCCAGCACCCGAACAGGGATCGCTGAAGCTTTCTTT.

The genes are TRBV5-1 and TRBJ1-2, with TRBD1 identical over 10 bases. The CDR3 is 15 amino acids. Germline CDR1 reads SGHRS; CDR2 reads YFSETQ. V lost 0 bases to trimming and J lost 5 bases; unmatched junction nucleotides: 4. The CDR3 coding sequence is TGCGCCAGCAGCTTGGACGACAGGGGGCTTTATGGCTACACCTTC. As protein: CASSLDDRGLYGYTF.

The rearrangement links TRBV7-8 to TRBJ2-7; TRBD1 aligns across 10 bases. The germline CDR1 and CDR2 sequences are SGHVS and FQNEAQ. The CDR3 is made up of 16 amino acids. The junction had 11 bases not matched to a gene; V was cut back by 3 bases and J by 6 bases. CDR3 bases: TGTGCCAGCAGCTTCATCCTTGGGACAGGGGAGCCCGAGCAGTACTTC. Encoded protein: CASSFILGTGEPEQYF.

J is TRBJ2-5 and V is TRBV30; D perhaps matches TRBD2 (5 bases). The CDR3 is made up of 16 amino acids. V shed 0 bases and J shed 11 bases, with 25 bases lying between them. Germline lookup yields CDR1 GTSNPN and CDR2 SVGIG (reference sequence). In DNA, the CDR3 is TGTGCCTGGAGTGTACCTTTCAGCCCGGGCCTCGGGGAGCAGTACTTC. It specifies CAWSVPFSPGLGEQYF.